The 15 T cell receptor beta chains given below trace back to one sample, sequenced in a study of blood T cell repertoires in COVID-19. Generated by immunoSEQ multiplex PCR, the TCRdb table keeps only in-frame clones and is missing some. The sample has 200,000 to 250,000 clones; approximately 80% are singletons. Material: peripheral blood. The receptors shown here come from a woman older than 75 with acute or convalescent COVID-19.

The chain links TRBV28 to TRBJ1-5, with D perhaps matching TRBD1 (6 bases). V was clipped by 4 bases and J by 3 bases, with 13 bases between them. CDR1 and CDR2 from the germline V gene are MDHEN and SYDVKM. The CDR3 totals 15 residues. CDR3 in DNA: TGTGCCAGCAGTTCACATACAGGGTTCAATCAGCCCCAGCATTTT. It specifies CASSSHTGFNQPQHF.

The V gene is TRBV27, the J gene TRBJ1-5, with TRBD1 matching over 9 bases. From germline, CDR1 is MNHEY and CDR2 SMNVEV (reference sequence). The CDR3 has 15 amino acids. Trimming cost V 6 bases and J 10 bases; bases outside gene matches: 13. Here the CDR3 reads CASSSNRGLPFPQHF. CDR3 nucleotide sequence: TGTGCCAGCAGCTCAAACAGGGGGCTCCCCTTCCCCCAGCATTTT.

The chain carries TRBV3-1 (or the pseudogene TRBV3-2) and TRBJ2-3; D is perhaps TRBD2 (5 bases). The CDR3 contains 18 residues. Between the trimmed V and J ends, which lost 2 bases and 4 bases, there was a span of 22 bases. Germline V lookup: CDR1 LGHDT, CDR2 YNNKEL (reference sequence). The CDR3 region has the DNA TGTGCCAGCAGCCAAACCCCCGTATTCGCGGGCGCTCCAGATACGCAGTATTTT. Translation: CASSQTPVFAGAPDTQYF.

The CDR3 is CASSPGSGNTIYF. CDR3 sequence (DNA): TGTGCCAGCAGCCCGGGCTCTGGAAACACCATATATTTT. V is TRBV7-2 and J is TRBJ1-3, with unresolved D. CDR1 SGHTA and CDR2 FQGNSA come from the germline V gene. V was shortened by 5 bases and J by 0 bases, with 5 bases between the two germline ends. CDR3 length: 13 amino acids. Variable domain in full (rest from reference TRBV7-2 and TRBJ1-3): GAGVSQSPSNKVTEKGKDVELRCDPISGHTALYWYRQSLGQGLEFLIYFQGNSAPDKSGLPSDRFSAERTGGSVSTLTIQRTQQEDSAVYLCASSPGSGNTIYFGEGSWLTVV.

This chain links TRBV18 with TRBJ2-3; no definite D call. This CDR3 contains 13 residues. The germline V gene encodes CDR1 KGHSH and CDR2 LQKENI. V lost 3 bases and J 6 bases, leaving 10 bases between the germline ends. The CDR3: CASSPLDLDTQYF. In nucleotides, the CDR3 is TGTGCCAGCTCACCGTTAGATTTGGATACGCAGTATTTT.

This clone was picked up a small number of times. The rearrangement uses TRBV6-2 or TRBV6-3 and TRBJ1-1; 7 bases match TRBD1. This CDR3 has 15 residues. Looked up from germline, CDR1 is MNHEY and CDR2 is SVGEGT. V shed 6 bases and J 4 bases; nucleotides not matched to a gene: 11. The CDR3 DNA is TGTGCCAGCAGCGACAGGGTGGCGGAAGGCACTGAAGCTTTCTTT. It codes for CASSDRVAEGTEAFF.

The chain joins TRBV6-5 to TRBJ2-5; 8 bases fit TRBD2. CDR1 MNHEY and CDR2 SVGAGI come from the germline V gene. Unmatched junction bases numbered 6, after V lost 10 bases and J lost 5 bases. The CDR3 consists of 12 residues. The CDR3 bases are TGTGCCACCGGGGGGGAGGGGGAGACCCAGTACTTC. It codes for CATGGEGETQYF.

This chain uses TRBV2 with TRBJ2-7; the D is unclear. This CDR3 region has 14 residues. Germline V gives CDR1 SNHLY, CDR2 FYNNEI. V was trimmed by 7 bases and J by 0 bases, leaving 13 bases between them. The CDR3 region has the DNA TGTGCCAGCATGACGCAGGCCTCCTCCTACGAGCAGTACTTC. Residues: CASMTQASSYEQYF.

The chain employs TRBV9 and TRBJ2-2, with 11 bases fitting TRBD1. With V trimmed by 0 bases and J by 7 bases, 14 bases remained unmatched. Germline CDR1 SGDLS, CDR2 YYNGEE. There are 19 residues in the CDR3. The CDR3 region has the DNA TGTGCCAGCAGCGTAGAAGGAGTAAGGGGACAGGGGGGCGTCGGGGAGCTGTTTTTT. Protein sequence: CASSVEGVRGQGGVGELFF.

The chain links TRBV19 to TRBJ2-5; unclear D gene. Germline V gives CDR1 LNHDA, CDR2 SQIVND (reference sequence). This CDR3 is built from 12 residues. Trimming pared 5 bases from V and 0 bases from J, leaving 4 bases between. CDR3 loop: CASSVNQETQYF. The CDR3 DNA is TGTGCCAGTAGTGTCAACCAAGAGACCCAGTACTTC.

The chain carries TRBV7-9 and TRBJ2-5; 11 positions agree with TRBD1. With 7 bases clipped from V and 4 bases from J, the junction kept 8 bases outside the gene matches. Germline CDR1 reads SEHNR; CDR2 reads FQNEAQ (reference sequence). The CDR3 is made up of 15 amino acids. CDR3 sequence: CASTRGTGGRETQYF. The CDR3 bases are TGTGCCAGCACCAGAGGGACAGGGGGGCGAGAGACCCAGTACTTC.

The rearrangement uses TRBV6-6 and TRBJ2-2; D unresolved. V was pared by 7 bases and J by 2 bases, with 8 bases between. The germline V gene encodes CDR1 MNHNY and CDR2 SVGAGI (reference sequence). This CDR3 region has 13 residues. The CDR3 spells CASTQENTGELFF. CDR3 sequence (DNA): TGTGCCAGCACCCAGGAAAACACCGGGGAGCTGTTTTTT.

The rearrangement uses TRBV5-1 and TRBJ2-1; 11 positions match TRBD2. There are 16 residues in the CDR3. Germline values: CDR1 SGHRS, CDR2 YFSETQ. Trimming at V came to 2 bases and at J to 4 bases, leaving 5 bases not matched to a gene. The CDR3: CASSFGTSGLYNEQFF. CDR3 coding DNA: TGCGCCAGCAGCTTCGGGACTAGCGGTCTATACAATGAGCAGTTCTTC.

This chain connects TRBV7-2 to TRBJ1-1; tentatively, D is TRBD1 (6 bases). This CDR3 is built from 14 residues. Per the germline V gene, CDR1 is SGHTA and CDR2 is FQGNSA. V gave up 1 base and J gave up 5 bases, with 11 bases separating them. The CDR3 here is CASSLGQGRTEAFF. The CDR3, as DNA: TGTGCCAGCAGCTTAGGGCAGGGGAGAACTGAAGCTTTCTTT.

This clone has a handful of counts. This chain uses TRBV5-4 with TRBJ2-1; unclear D gene. Germline CDR1 reads SGHNT; CDR2 reads YYREEE (reference sequence). The V gene lost 4 bases and the J gene lost 4 bases, with 6 bases spanning the gap. The CDR3 length is 12 residues. CDR3 DNA: TGTGCCAGCAGCACGACATACAATGAGCAGTTCTTC. Its translation: CASSTTYNEQFF.